The 14 T cell receptor beta chains given below trace back to one sample, sequenced in a study of Graves' ophthalmopathy and Graves' hyperthyroidism. Scientists amplified the TCR beta CDR3 regions from RNA transcripts. HTBI primers were employed in first-round RT-PCR, then a second-round multiplex PCR followed. In TCRdb, the multiplex PCR reads were re-called with MiXCR into one record per CDR3 protein. The sample holds almost 40,000 distinct CDR3 sequences, roughly 50% seen once. Sequenced material: peripheral blood. These receptors came from an adult woman with stable Graves' hyperthyroidism.

This clonotype was found many times. The rearrangement joins TRBV6-5 to TRBJ1-2, with 10 bases aligning to TRBD1. Losses at the gene ends were 6 bases for V and 7 bases for J; bases not matched to a gene: 2. The CDR3 spans 12 residues. In germline, CDR1 is MNHEY, CDR2 SVGAGI. The CDR3 spells CASSRDRGGYTF. The DNA for the CDR3 is TGTGCCAGCAGCAGGGACAGGGGTGGCTACACCTTC.

This clonotype occurred many times. The rearrangement links TRBV2 to TRBJ2-3, with 9 bases aligning to TRBD2. Looked up from germline, CDR1 is SNHLY and CDR2 is FYNNEI. The CDR3 covers 15 residues. Unmatched junction bases numbered 6, after V lost 4 bases and J lost 4 bases. As DNA, the CDR3 is TGTGCCAGCAGTGCGGAAGCGGGAGGATCAGATACGCAGTATTTT. As protein: CASSAEAGGSDTQYF.

This clonotype appeared many times. The J gene is TRBJ2-7, the V gene TRBV28, with D possibly TRBD2 on 6 matching bases. Germline V gene data show CDR1 as MDHEN and CDR2 as SYDVKM. CDR3 length: 12 amino acids. V was clipped by 11 bases and J by 7 bases, with 18 bases between them. This CDR3 reads CAGSWRGYEQYF. The CDR3 bases are TGTGCCGGGTCCTGGAGGGGATATGAGCAGTACTTC. The full variable domain, completed using reference TRBV28 and TRBJ2-7, is DVKVTQSSRYLVKRTGEKVFLECVQDMDHENMFWYRQDPGLGLRLIYFSYDVKMKEKGDIPEGYSVSREKKERFSLILESASTNQTSMYLCAGSWRGYEQYFGPGTRLTVT.

This clonotype qualifies as medium-sized. The chain has TRBV15 and TRBJ1-2, with 8 bases that match TRBD1. Trimming took 1 base from V and 8 from J; bases not matched to a gene: 6. CDR1 and CDR2 from the germline V gene are LNHNV and YYDKDF (reference sequence). This CDR3 region has 14 residues. CDR3 nucleotide sequence: TGTGCCACCAGCAGAGTCCAGGGGGCGGAAGGCTACACCTTC. As protein: CATSRVQGAEGYTF.

The chain couples TRBV10-3 to TRBJ1-2; no reliable D call. Germline V CDR1 and CDR2: ENHRY, SYGVKD. CDR3 size: 11 residues. The V gene lost 7 bases and the J gene lost 6 bases, with 9 bases spanning the gap. CDR3 sequence (DNA): TGTGCCATCAAGACCGAGCATGGCTACACCTTC. Protein product: CAIKTEHGYTF.

This clonotype has at least ten counts. V gene TRBV5-8 combines with J gene TRBJ1-5; D is unclear. The CDR3 loop spans 13 amino acids. Trimming removed 0 bases at V and 11 bases at J, with 12 bases between. Per the germline V gene, CDR1 is SGHTS and CDR2 is YDEGEE. The CDR3 loop reads CASSLGRESAQHF. The CDR3 DNA reads TGTGCCAGCAGCTTGGGGAGGGAATCAGCCCAGCATTTT.

This clonotype was seen a handful of times. The chain combines TRBV29-1 with TRBJ1-2; 8 bases match TRBD1. Per germline, CDR1 SQVTM and CDR2 ANQGSEA. The length of the CDR3 is 14 residues. Trimming took 4 bases from V and 5 from J; bases not matched to a gene: 9. The CDR3: CSVAGGRGQYGYTF. CDR3 bases: TGCAGCGTTGCGGGGGGCAGGGGGCAGTATGGCTACACCTTC.

Concerning this clonotype itself: Sequence at one end of the junction differs from germline and may be a read error. The gene calls are TRBV2 and TRBJ2-7; no clear D gene. CDR1 SNHLY and CDR2 FYNNEI come from the germline V gene. The CDR3 runs to 11 residues. This CDR3 is CASSRTYEQCF. The CDR3 region has the DNA TGTGCCAGCAGTAGAACCTACGAGCAGTGCTTC. The whole variable domain, remainder taken from reference TRBV2 and TRBJ2-7, is EPEVTQTPSHQVTQMGQEVILRCVPISNHLYFYWYRQILGQKVEFLVSFYNNEISEKSEIFDDQFSVERPDGSNFTLKIRSTKLEDSAMYFCASSRTYEQCFGPGTRLTVT.

Points on this clonotype: An end of the junction does not agree with germline; a read error may underlie this. The genes are TRBV10-3 and TRBJ1-2; D possibly corresponds to TRBD1 (5 bases). CDR1 is ENHRY and CDR2 is SYGVKD in the germline V gene. This CDR3 has 12 residues. The CDR3: CASSTGQERANF. The CDR3 DNA reads as TGTGCCAGCAGTACGGGGCAGGAAAGGGCTAACTTC.

This chain joins TRBV7-8 and TRBJ2-2, with 9 bases that match TRBD1. Trimming at V came to 0 bases and at J to 6 bases, leaving 2 bases not matched to a gene. The germline CDR1 and CDR2 sequences are SGHVS and FQNEAQ. The CDR3 runs to 15 residues. CDR3 residues: CASSLARDRAGELFF. The CDR3 bases are TGTGCCAGCAGCTTAGCACGGGACAGGGCCGGGGAGCTGTTTTTT.

V and J are TRBV7-9 and TRBJ2-5; 9 bases are a match to TRBD2. CDR1 is SEHNR and CDR2 is FQNEAQ in the germline V gene (reference sequence). The CDR3 is made up of 14 amino acids. The V gene end was trimmed by 4 bases and the J gene end by 7 bases; junction bases not matched to a gene: 7. The CDR3 is CASSSLAGEVTQYF. DNA for the CDR3: TGTGCCAGCAGCTCATTAGCGGGAGAAGTGACCCAGTACTTC. The entire variable domain, with the rest obtained from reference TRBV7-9 and TRBJ2-5, is as follows: DTGVSQNPRHKITKRGQNVTFRCDPISEHNRLYWYRQTLGQGPEFLTYFQNEAQLEKSRLLSDRFSAERPKGSFSTLEIQRTEQGDSAMYLCASSSLAGEVTQYFGPGTRLLVL.

This clonotype has a count of ten or more. The V and J genes are TRBV30 and TRBJ1-2; D gene unclear. Per germline, CDR1 GTSNPN and CDR2 SVGIG (reference sequence). The V and J ends lost 2 bases and 7 bases respectively, with 8 bases between them. This CDR3 is built from 11 residues. CDR3 amino acids: CAWSITIGYTF. CDR3 sequence (DNA): TGTGCCTGGAGTATCACTATTGGCTACACCTTC.

This clonotype was detected many times. This chain connects TRBV15 to TRBJ2-7; D gene unclear. This CDR3 has 13 residues. From germline, CDR1 is LNHNV and CDR2 YYDKDF (reference sequence). Trimming pared 0 bases from V and 9 bases from J, leaving 12 bases between. CDR3 in amino acids: CATSRDWQEGQYF. CDR3 DNA sequence: TGTGCCACCAGCAGAGATTGGCAGGAAGGGCAGTACTTC.

The rearrangement uses TRBV4-1 and TRBJ2-3; D is unclear. CDR1 is MGHRA, CDR2 YSYEKL, per germline. The CDR3 covers 15 residues. V was clipped by 0 bases and J by 3 bases, with 10 bases between them. CDR3: CASSQDQKETDTQYF. In nucleotides, the CDR3 is TGCGCCAGCAGCCAAGATCAAAAGGAAACAGATACGCAGTATTTT.